This section outlines one T cell receptor (beta chain) sequence together with its context. Described treatment: 15 to 20 received Ad26.COV2.S at low or high dose, single or two shots; about 5 received placebo; per-sample allocation not given. Collection of samples fell on day 63 after the first vaccine or placebo injection. In Boston, the donor was an adult between 18-55 years of age. The record originates from a study of Ad26.COV2.S vaccination and SARS-CoV-2 variants. Sequencing was performed with immunoSEQ multiplex PCR; in TCRdb, only in-frame clones are kept and a portion is missing. Of some 640,000 clones listed, roughly nine tenths were seen once; the top ten hold 1.5%. The sample was peripheral blood, taken in a trial of Ad26.COV2.S vaccine versus placebo. The receptor comes from a person aged 18-65 years who received the Ad26.COV2.S COVID-19 vaccine or a placebo.

CDR3: CASSPLGDREKLFF. In DNA, the CDR3 is TGTGCCAGCAGCCCCCTCGGAGATCGGGAAAAACTGTTTTTT. The V and J genes are TRBV2 and TRBJ1-4; D unclear. This CDR3 contains 14 residues. Germline values: CDR1 SNHLY, CDR2 FYNNEI. The germline V and J ends were trimmed by 6 bases and 8 bases, with 16 bases remaining between them. The full variable domain, rest sourced from reference TRBV2 and TRBJ1-4, is EPEVTQTPSHQVTQMGQEVILRCVPISNHLYFYWYRQILGQKVEFLVSFYNNEISEKSEIFDDQFSVERPDGSNFTLKIRSTKLEDSAMYFCASSPLGDREKLFFGSGTQLSVL.